This entry lists 30 T cell receptor beta chains sequenced from one sample in a study of T cell repertoires in cytomegalovirus infection. One entry per CDR3 protein, called by TCRdb with MiXCR from the reads. This sample has hundreds of thousands of distinct CDR3 sequences, with approximately 11% found just once. Material: PBMCs. These receptors were taken from a human donor in good health (CMV status not recorded). Some clones in this sample may be carry-over from other donors' samples.

This chain joins TRBV6-1 and TRBJ1-4, with 8 bases identical to TRBD1. Germline lookup yields CDR1 MNHNS and CDR2 SASEGT. Trimming at V came to 0 bases and at J to 7 bases, leaving 7 bases not matched to a gene. This CDR3 spans 16 amino acids. CDR3 amino acids: CASSEAAGGYVEKLFF. CDR3 coding DNA: TGTGCCAGCAGTGAAGCCGCAGGGGGCTATGTTGAAAAACTGTTTTTT.

Ten or more counts support this clonotype. The V gene is TRBV12-3 or TRBV12-4, the J gene TRBJ2-7; D gene uncertain. The V end lost 4 bases, the J end lost 0 bases, and 10 bases lay between the germline ends. There are 14 residues in the CDR3. The CDR3 loop reads CASSSTVSSYEQYF. The DNA for the CDR3 is TGTGCCAGCAGTTCTACAGTGAGCTCCTACGAGCAGTACTTC.

This clonotype was observed a few times. The genes are TRBV20-1 and TRBJ1-5; 8 nucleotides agree with TRBD1. Trimming took 6 bases from V and 0 from J; bases not matched to a gene: 4. The CDR3 spans 14 residues. Germline V CDR1 and CDR2: DFQATT, SNEGSKA (reference sequence). CDR3 sequence (DNA): TGCAGTGCAGAGGGGACAGGTAGCAATCAGCCCCAGCATTTT. As protein: CSAEGTGSNQPQHF.

This clonotype was counted between two and nine times. V and J are TRBV6-5 and TRBJ1-1; 7 bases map to TRBD1. The germline gives CDR1 MNHEY, CDR2 SVGAGI. V lost 7 bases and J lost 3; bases outside the gene matches: 11. The CDR3 sequence is 15 residues long. The DNA of the CDR3 is TGTGCCAGCAAAAGGGAGGGAGGGGGCGACACTGAAGCTTTCTTT. It encodes CASKREGGGDTEAFF.

This clonotype was seen many times. The J gene is TRBJ2-7, the V gene TRBV7-8, with D possibly matching TRBD2 (6 bases). The V end was cut by 3 bases, the J end by 4 bases, with 19 bases between. The CDR3 extends over 16 amino acids. CDR1 SGHVS and CDR2 FQNEAQ come from the germline V gene. The CDR3 bases are TGTGCCAGCAGCTTCAATCCCGGGACTGGGTCGTACGAGCAGTACTTC. Its translation: CASSFNPGTGSYEQYF.

This clonotype came up many times. The chain carries TRBV7-9 and TRBJ2-7; D uncertain. CDR1 is SEHNR, CDR2 FQNEAQ, per germline (reference sequence). The CDR3 runs 14 residues. V was pared by 5 bases and J by 0 bases, with 11 bases between. CDR3 amino acids: CASSRERSSYEQYF. CDR3 in DNA: TGTGCCAGCAGCCGCGAACGGAGCTCCTACGAGCAGTACTTC.

This clonotype was observed a handful of times. The chain joins TRBV10-3 to TRBJ1-1; D may be TRBD1 (6 bases). The CDR3 totals 16 residues. The germline V gene encodes CDR1 ENHRY and CDR2 SYGVKD. Between the trimmed V and J ends, which lost 0 bases and 0 bases, there was a span of 11 bases. CDR3 DNA sequence: TGTGCCATCAGTGAGTCGGAGGGGGAAGTGAACACTGAAGCTTTCTTT. Amino acid sequence: CAISESEGEVNTEAFF.

The sample holds many counts of this clonotype. The chain employs TRBV6-6 and TRBJ1-5; possible D gene TRBD1, 6 bases. Germline-derived CDR1 and CDR2 are MNHNY and SVGAGI (reference sequence). The V end lost 4 bases, the J end lost 3 bases, and 13 bases lay between the germline ends. CDR3 length: 15 amino acids. The CDR3 DNA is TGTGCCAGCAGTTTGGGGGGGGCCGACAATCAGCCCCAGCATTTT. Translating gives CASSLGGADNQPQHF.

The chain uses TRBV20-1 and TRBJ1-6, with a tentative D call TRBD1 (5 bases). Trimming cost V 0 bases and J 9 bases, with 15 bases left between them. CDR3 size: 15 residues. CDR1 and CDR2 from the germline V gene are DFQATT and SNEGSKA (reference sequence). CDR3 region: CSARDYQGDSSPLHF. The CDR3 region has the DNA TGCAGTGCTAGAGATTACCAGGGTGATAGTTCACCCCTCCACTTT.

This clonotype was counted at least ten times. The chain links TRBV5-4 to TRBJ2-1; 7 nucleotides align to TRBD2. CDR3 length equals 18 residues. Trimming removed 0 bases from V and 4 bases from J; junction bases left unmatched: 13. Germline loops: CDR1 SGHNT, CDR2 YYREEE (reference sequence). CDR3 nucleotide sequence: TGTGCCAGCAGCTTGGCCGCGAGGGAGGGCCGATCATACAATGAGCAGTTCTTC. It translates to CASSLAAREGRSYNEQFF.

The table lists this clonotype with many counts. J is TRBJ1-1 and V is TRBV12-3 or TRBV12-4; D not resolved. The V end was cut by 3 bases, the J end by 1 base, with 6 bases between. CDR3 length equals 13 residues. The CDR3 is CASSLYENTEAFF. In DNA form, the CDR3 reads TGTGCCAGCAGTTTGTACGAGAACACTGAAGCTTTCTTT.

This clonotype has a count of ten or more. V is TRBV2 and J is TRBJ1-4, with TRBD1 matching over 11 bases. V shed 4 bases and J 6 bases; nucleotides not matched to a gene: 4. Germline V gene lookup returns CDR1 SNHLY and CDR2 FYNNEI. This CDR3 has 15 residues. The CDR3 DNA reads as TGTGCCAGCAGTGCTTTGGGACAGGGGGATGAAAAACTGTTTTTT. Translation gives CASSALGQGDEKLFF. Based on the CDR3 plus reference TRBV2 and TRBJ1-4, the full variable domain is EPEVTQTPSHQVTQMGQEVILRCVPISNHLYFYWYRQILGQKVEFLVSFYNNEISEKSEIFDDQFSVERPDGSNFTLKIRSTKLEDSAMYFCASSALGQGDEKLFFGSGTQLSVL.

The chain links TRBV9 to TRBJ2-1, with D possibly TRBD2 on 5 matching bases. V lost 0 bases, J lost 10 bases, and 14 bases lay in between. The germline gives CDR1 SGDLS, CDR2 YYNGEE. The CDR3 is made up of 14 amino acids. The DNA for the CDR3 is TGTGCCAGCAGCGTAGTGGCGGCGGGTTCGGAGCAGTTCTTC. As protein: CASSVVAAGSEQFF.

This clonotype was seen more than once but under ten times. V gene TRBV7-9 combines with J gene TRBJ1-2; no firm D call. Trimming cost V 3 bases and J 3 bases, with 17 bases left between them. The CDR3 totals 16 residues. Germline assignment: CDR1 SEHNR and CDR2 FQNEAQ (reference sequence). CDR3 sequence: CASSLSRFGSDYGYTF. The CDR3 DNA reads as TGTGCCAGCAGCTTGAGCAGATTTGGATCTGACTATGGCTACACCTTC.

This clonotype was found many times. This rearrangement joins TRBV12-5 to TRBJ2-2, with 7 bases lining up with TRBD1. Germline V gene sequence: CDR1 LGHNT, CDR2 FRNRAP. V lost 7 bases, J lost 4 bases, and 6 bases stayed unmatched. The CDR3 length is 14 residues. Here the CDR3 DNA reads TGTGCTAGTGCCCGTTCAGGGGGCACCGGGGAGCTGTTTTTT. Encoded protein: CASARSGGTGELFF. Supplemented by reference TRBV12-5 and TRBJ2-2, the full variable domain reads DARVTQTPRHKVTEMGQEVTMRCQPILGHNTVFWYRQTMMQGLELLAYFRNRAPLDDSGMPKDRFSAEMPDATLATLKIQPSEPRDSAVYFCASARSGGTGELFFGEGSRLTVL.

This clonotype has a count of ten or more. The V gene is TRBV4-2, the J gene TRBJ2-1; a possible D gene is TRBD2 (6 bases). Per the germline V gene, CDR1 is LGHNA and CDR2 is YNFKEQ. The CDR3 consists of 16 residues. Trimming removed 1 base from V and 6 bases from J, with 16 bases in between. CDR3 protein: CASSQGGTPEANEQFF. The CDR3 coding sequence is TGTGCCAGCAGCCAAGGCGGGACCCCGGAGGCCAATGAGCAGTTCTTC.

This chain connects TRBV7-4 to TRBJ2-7, with 11 nucleotides matching TRBD1. Germline V CDR1 and CDR2: SGHVT, SQSDAQ. V shed 5 bases, J shed 3 bases, and the junction held 6 bases outside the gene matches. There are 15 residues in the CDR3. In nucleotides, the CDR3 is TGTGCCAGCAGCCAGAGGGACAGGGGGATCTACGAGCAGTACTTC. This codes for CASSQRDRGIYEQYF.

In this sample, this clonotype turned up many times. The chain joins TRBV28 to TRBJ2-2, with 9 bases fitting TRBD2. The CDR3 length is 15 residues. Looked up from germline, CDR1 is MDHEN and CDR2 is SYDVKM. J lost 4 bases, V lost 5 bases, and 5 bases had no gene match. The CDR3 DNA sequence: TGTGCCAGCAGTCCTATAGCGGGAGTCACCGGGGAGCTGTTTTTT. Encoded protein: CASSPIAGVTGELFF.

Ten or more counts support this clonotype. The chain employs TRBV18 and TRBJ1-4; unclear D gene. There are 16 residues in the CDR3. Trimming pared 3 bases from V and 0 bases from J, leaving 11 bases between. Looked up from germline, CDR1 is KGHSH and CDR2 is LQKENI. CDR3 bases: TGTGCCAGCTCACCCCGTAGGATTGCAACTAATGAAAAACTGTTTTTT. It specifies CASSPRRIATNEKLFF.

At least ten counts were recorded for this clonotype. The chain recombines TRBV20-1 with TRBJ1-5; TRBD1 might be the D (5 bases). Germline CDR1 DFQATT, CDR2 SNEGSKA (reference sequence). The CDR3 contains 14 residues. In DNA form, the CDR3 reads TGCAGCATTCAGACAGTTAATAGCAAAGAGCCCCAGCATTTT. It codes for CSIQTVNSKEPQHF.

The table lists this clonotype with a few counts. V usage is TRBV5-1 and J usage is TRBJ2-2; D is ambiguous. Between the trimmed V and J ends, which lost 3 bases and 4 bases, there was a span of 13 bases. The CDR3 consists of 15 residues. Germline assignment: CDR1 SGHRS and CDR2 YFSETQ. The CDR3 sequence is CASSSVDRSTGELFF. CDR3 nucleotide sequence: TGCGCCAGCAGCTCTGTTGACCGCTCCACCGGGGAGCTGTTTTTT. The complete variable domain, with remaining parts taken from reference TRBV5-1 and TRBJ2-2, reads KAGVTQTPRYLIKTRGQQVTLSCSPISGHRSVSWYQQTPGQGLQFLFEYFSETQRNKGNFPGRFSGRQFSNSRSEMNVSTLELGDSALYLCASSSVDRSTGELFFGEGSRLTVL.

This clonotype was observed a few times. The chain employs TRBV20-1 and TRBJ1-4; 7 positions match TRBD1. The J segment lost 3 bases and the V segment lost 2 bases, leaving 9 bases of the junction unmatched. There are 16 residues in the CDR3. Germline V lookup: CDR1 DFQATT, CDR2 SNEGSKA (reference sequence). CDR3 amino acids: CSARKAGGGSNEKLFF. CDR3 bases: TGCAGTGCTAGAAAGGCAGGGGGTGGTTCTAATGAAAAACTGTTTTTT.

The V call is TRBV7-3, the J call TRBJ2-1; TRBD2 is a possible D gene (6 bases). Trimming shortened V by 5 bases and J by 2 bases, and 13 bases separated the two germline ends. Germline V gene lookup returns CDR1 SGHTA and CDR2 FQGTGA. The CDR3 loop spans 15 amino acids. The CDR3 region is CASSQMGGTYNEQFF. In nucleotides, the CDR3 is TGTGCCAGCAGCCAGATGGGAGGTACCTACAATGAGCAGTTCTTC.

This clonotype was seen many times. The chain has TRBV4-2 and TRBJ2-7; 10 nucleotides align to TRBD2. The length of the CDR3 is 16 residues. Germline V gene sequence: CDR1 LGHNA, CDR2 YNFKEQ. V shed 0 bases and J 2 bases; nucleotides not matched to a gene: 4. The chain's CDR3 is CASSQDGLAGAYEQYF. CDR3 DNA: TGTGCCAGCAGCCAAGATGGTCTAGCGGGAGCCTACGAGCAGTACTTC.

This chain links TRBV7-8 with TRBJ1-5; 8 nucleotides line up with TRBD1. The CDR3 length is 18 residues. Germline V gene lookup returns CDR1 SGHVS and CDR2 FQNEAQ. The trim removed 3 bases at V and 0 bases at J, leaving 10 bases unmatched. CDR3 coding DNA: TGTGCCAGCAGCTTCGGACAGGGCCTATTTTATAGCAATCAGCCCCAGCATTTT. Translating it yields CASSFGQGLFYSNQPQHF. Full variable domain (remainder filled in from reference TRBV7-8 and TRBJ1-5): GAGVSQSPRYKVAKRGQDVALRCDPISGHVSLFWYQQALGQGPEFLTYFQNEAQLDKSGLPSDRFFAERPEGSVSTLKIQRTQQEDSAVYLCASSFGQGLFYSNQPQHFGDGTRLSIL.

The DNA of the CDR3 is TGTGCCAGCAGCGCAGGGAAGGCTGAAGCTTTCTTT. Residues: CASSAGKAEAFF. The rearrangement joins TRBV5-4 to TRBJ1-1; D may be TRBD1 (5 bases). The CDR3 is made up of 12 amino acids. Germline CDR1 and CDR2: SGHNT and YYREEE (reference sequence). V was cut by 4 bases and J by 6 bases, with 10 bases left in between.

The chain combines TRBV14 with TRBJ2-3, with D unresolved. Germline V gene data show CDR1 as SGHDN and CDR2 as FVKESK. This CDR3 contains 13 residues. With 2 bases removed from V and 7 bases from J, the gap between germline ends came to 10 bases. Here the CDR3 DNA reads TGTGCCAGCAGCCAACTCAGCAAGAATACGCAGTATTTT. Translation gives CASSQLSKNTQYF.

This clonotype was observed many times. The V call is TRBV7-9, the J call TRBJ2-1; 8 bases line up with TRBD2. The CDR3 sequence is 14 residues long. Trimming at V came to 4 bases and at J to 9 bases, leaving 8 bases not matched to a gene. Per the germline V gene, CDR1 is SEHNR and CDR2 is FQNEAQ (reference sequence). CDR3 sequence (DNA): TGTGCCAGCAGCTCACCCGGGACTAGTGGTGAGCAGTTCTTC. Its translation: CASSSPGTSGEQFF.

In this sample, this clonotype turned up many times. This rearrangement joins TRBV4-2 to TRBJ1-4; a possible D gene is TRBD1 (5 bases). Germline-derived CDR1 and CDR2 are LGHNA and YNFKEQ. The CDR3 covers 16 residues. V lost 0 bases and J lost 7, with 15 bases in between. The CDR3 DNA reads as TGTGCCAGCAGCCAAGAGGGCTGGCAGGGAGGTGAAAAACTGTTTTTT. Residues: CASSQEGWQGGEKLFF.

This clonotype came up many times. V and J are TRBV27 and TRBJ1-2; D gene ambiguous. Trimming removed 2 bases at V and 4 bases at J, with 17 bases between. The germline gives CDR1 MNHEY, CDR2 SMNVEV (reference sequence). CDR3 size: 16 residues. For the CDR3, the DNA is TGTGCCAGCAGTTTAGGGCGCGGCAGACCATCCTATGGCTACACCTTC. This gives the protein CASSLGRGRPSYGYTF.